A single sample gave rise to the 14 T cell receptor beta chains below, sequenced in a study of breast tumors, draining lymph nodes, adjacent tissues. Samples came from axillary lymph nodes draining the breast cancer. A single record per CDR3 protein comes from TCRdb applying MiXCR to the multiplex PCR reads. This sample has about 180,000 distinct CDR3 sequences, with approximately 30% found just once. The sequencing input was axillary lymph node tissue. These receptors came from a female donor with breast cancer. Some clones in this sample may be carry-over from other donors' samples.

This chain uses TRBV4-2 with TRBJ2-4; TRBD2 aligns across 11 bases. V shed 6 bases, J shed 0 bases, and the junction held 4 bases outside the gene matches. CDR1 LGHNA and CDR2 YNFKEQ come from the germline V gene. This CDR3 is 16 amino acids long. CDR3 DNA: TGTGCCAGCAGTCGGGGACTAGCGGCAGCCAAAAACATTCAGTACTTC. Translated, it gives CASSRGLAAAKNIQYF.

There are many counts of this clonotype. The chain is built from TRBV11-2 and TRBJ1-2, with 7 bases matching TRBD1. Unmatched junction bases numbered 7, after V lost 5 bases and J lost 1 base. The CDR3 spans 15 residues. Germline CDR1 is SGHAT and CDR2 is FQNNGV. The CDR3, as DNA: TGTGCCAGCAGCGACCAGGACAGGAATAACTATGGCTACACCTTC. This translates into CASSDQDRNNYGYTF.

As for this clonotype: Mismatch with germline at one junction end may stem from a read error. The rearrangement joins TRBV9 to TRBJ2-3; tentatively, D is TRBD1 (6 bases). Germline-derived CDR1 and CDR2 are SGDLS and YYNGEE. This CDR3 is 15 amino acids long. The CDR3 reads CASSVVGVSTGTQYF. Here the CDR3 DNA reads TGTGCCAGCAGCGTAGTCGGGGTTTCGACAGGTACGCAGTATTTT. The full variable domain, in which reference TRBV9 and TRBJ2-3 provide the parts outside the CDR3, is DSGVTQTPKHLITATGQRVTLRCSPRSGDLSVYWYQQSLDQGLQFLIQYYNGEERAKGNILERFSAQQFPDLHSELNLSSLELGDSALYFCASSVVGVSTGTQYFGPGTRLTVL.

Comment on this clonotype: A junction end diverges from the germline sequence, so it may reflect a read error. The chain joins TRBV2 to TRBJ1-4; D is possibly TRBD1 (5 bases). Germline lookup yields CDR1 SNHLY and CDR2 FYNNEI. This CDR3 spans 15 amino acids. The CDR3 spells CASEQAQGDGEKPFF. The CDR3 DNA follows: TGTGCCAGCGAACAAGCCCAGGGAGACGGGGAAAAACCGTTTTTT. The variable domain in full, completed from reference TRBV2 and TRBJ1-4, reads EPEVTQTPSHQVTQMGQEVILRCVPISNHLYFYWYRQILGQKVEFLVSFYNNEISEKSEIFDDQFSVERPDGSNFTLKIRSTKLEDSAMYFCASEQAQGDGEKPFFGSGTQLSVL.

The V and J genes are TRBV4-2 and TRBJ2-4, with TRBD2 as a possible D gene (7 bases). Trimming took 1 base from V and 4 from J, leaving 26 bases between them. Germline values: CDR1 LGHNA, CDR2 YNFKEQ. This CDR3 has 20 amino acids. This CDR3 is CASSQAGGQVGFGSKNIQYF. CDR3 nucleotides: TGTGCCAGCAGCCAAGCGGGGGGCCAAGTTGGTTTTGGATCGAAAAACATTCAGTACTTC.

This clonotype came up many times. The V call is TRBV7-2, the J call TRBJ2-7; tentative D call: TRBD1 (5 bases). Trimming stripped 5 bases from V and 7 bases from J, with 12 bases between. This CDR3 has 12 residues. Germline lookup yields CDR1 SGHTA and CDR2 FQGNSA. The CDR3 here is CASSPQRQEQYF. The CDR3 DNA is TGTGCCAGCAGCCCGCAACGACAGGAGCAGTACTTC.

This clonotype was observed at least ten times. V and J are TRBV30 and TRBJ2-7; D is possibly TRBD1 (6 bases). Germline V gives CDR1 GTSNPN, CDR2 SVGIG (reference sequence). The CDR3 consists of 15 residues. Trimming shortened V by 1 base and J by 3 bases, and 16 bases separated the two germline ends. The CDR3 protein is CAWSAPGALLYEQYF. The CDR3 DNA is TGTGCCTGGAGTGCACCAGGGGCCTTACTCTACGAGCAGTACTTC.

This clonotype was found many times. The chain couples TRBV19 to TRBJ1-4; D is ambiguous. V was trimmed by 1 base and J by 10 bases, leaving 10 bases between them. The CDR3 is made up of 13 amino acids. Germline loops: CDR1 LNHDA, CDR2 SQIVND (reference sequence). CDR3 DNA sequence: TGTGCCAGTAGTATAGGGACGTTGCGAAAACTGTTTTTT. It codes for CASSIGTLRKLFF.

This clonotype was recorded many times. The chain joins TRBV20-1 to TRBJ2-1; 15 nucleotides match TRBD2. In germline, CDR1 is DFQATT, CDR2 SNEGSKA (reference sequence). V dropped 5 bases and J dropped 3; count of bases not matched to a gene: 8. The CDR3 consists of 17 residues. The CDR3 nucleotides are TGCAGTGCTGAACGGACTAGCGGGAGGGCTTACTACAATGAGCAGTTCTTC. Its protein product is CSAERTSGRAYYNEQFF.

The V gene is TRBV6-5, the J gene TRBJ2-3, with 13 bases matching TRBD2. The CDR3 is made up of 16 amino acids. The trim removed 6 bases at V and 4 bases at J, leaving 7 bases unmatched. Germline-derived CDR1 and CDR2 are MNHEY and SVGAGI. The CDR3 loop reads CASRPAGTSGADTQYF. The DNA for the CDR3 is TGTGCCAGCAGACCCGCCGGGACTAGCGGGGCAGATACGCAGTATTTT.

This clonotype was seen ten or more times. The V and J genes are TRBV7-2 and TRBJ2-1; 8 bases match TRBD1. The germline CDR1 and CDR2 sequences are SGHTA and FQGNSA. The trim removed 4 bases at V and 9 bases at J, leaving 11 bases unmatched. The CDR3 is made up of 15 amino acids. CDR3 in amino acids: CASSSLLQGASEQFF. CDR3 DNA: TGTGCCAGCAGCTCCCTCCTTCAGGGGGCAAGTGAGCAGTTCTTC.

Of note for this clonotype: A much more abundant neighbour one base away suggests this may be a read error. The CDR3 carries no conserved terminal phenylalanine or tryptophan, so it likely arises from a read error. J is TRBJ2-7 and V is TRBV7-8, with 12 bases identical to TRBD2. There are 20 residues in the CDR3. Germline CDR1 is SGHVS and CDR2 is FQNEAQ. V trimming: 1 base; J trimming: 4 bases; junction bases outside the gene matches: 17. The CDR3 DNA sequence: TGTGCCAGCAGCTTAGTAGGGGCGACTTCCCTAGCGGGGGGGGAATACGAGCAGTACCTC. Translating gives CASSLVGATSLAGGEYEQYL.

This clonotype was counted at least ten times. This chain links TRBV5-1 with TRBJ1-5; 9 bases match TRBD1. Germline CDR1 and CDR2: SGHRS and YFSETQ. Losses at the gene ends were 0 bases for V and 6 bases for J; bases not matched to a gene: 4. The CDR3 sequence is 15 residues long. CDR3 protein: CASSLEGTGSQPQHF. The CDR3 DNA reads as TGCGCCAGCAGCTTGGAAGGGACAGGGAGTCAGCCCCAGCATTTT. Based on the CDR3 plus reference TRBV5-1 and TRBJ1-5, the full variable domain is KAGVTQTPRYLIKTRGQQVTLSCSPISGHRSVSWYQQTPGQGLQFLFEYFSETQRNKGNFPGRFSGRQFSNSRSEMNVSTLELGDSALYLCASSLEGTGSQPQHFGDGTRLSIL.

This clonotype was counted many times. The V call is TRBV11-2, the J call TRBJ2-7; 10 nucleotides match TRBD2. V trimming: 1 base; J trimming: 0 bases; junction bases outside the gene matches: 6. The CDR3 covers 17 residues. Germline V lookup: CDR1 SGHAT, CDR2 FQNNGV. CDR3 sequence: CASSLVRSSGSSYEQYF. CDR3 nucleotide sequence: TGTGCCAGCAGCTTAGTTAGGTCTAGCGGGAGCTCCTACGAGCAGTACTTC.